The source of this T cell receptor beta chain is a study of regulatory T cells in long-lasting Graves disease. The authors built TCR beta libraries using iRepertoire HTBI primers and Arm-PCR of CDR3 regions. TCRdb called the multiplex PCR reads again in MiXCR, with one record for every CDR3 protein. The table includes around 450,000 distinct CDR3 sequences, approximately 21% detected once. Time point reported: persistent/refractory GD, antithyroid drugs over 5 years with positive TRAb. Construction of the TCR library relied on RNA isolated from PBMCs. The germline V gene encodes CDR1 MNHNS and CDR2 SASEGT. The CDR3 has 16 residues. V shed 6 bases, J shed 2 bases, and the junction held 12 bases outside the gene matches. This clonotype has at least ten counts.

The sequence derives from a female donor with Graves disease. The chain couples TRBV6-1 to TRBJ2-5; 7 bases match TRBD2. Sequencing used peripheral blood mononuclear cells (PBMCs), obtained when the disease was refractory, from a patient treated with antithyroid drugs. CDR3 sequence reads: CASRRALGLLQETQYF. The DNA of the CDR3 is TGTGCCAGCAGACGCGCCTTGGGACTACTGCAAGAGACCCAGTACTTC.